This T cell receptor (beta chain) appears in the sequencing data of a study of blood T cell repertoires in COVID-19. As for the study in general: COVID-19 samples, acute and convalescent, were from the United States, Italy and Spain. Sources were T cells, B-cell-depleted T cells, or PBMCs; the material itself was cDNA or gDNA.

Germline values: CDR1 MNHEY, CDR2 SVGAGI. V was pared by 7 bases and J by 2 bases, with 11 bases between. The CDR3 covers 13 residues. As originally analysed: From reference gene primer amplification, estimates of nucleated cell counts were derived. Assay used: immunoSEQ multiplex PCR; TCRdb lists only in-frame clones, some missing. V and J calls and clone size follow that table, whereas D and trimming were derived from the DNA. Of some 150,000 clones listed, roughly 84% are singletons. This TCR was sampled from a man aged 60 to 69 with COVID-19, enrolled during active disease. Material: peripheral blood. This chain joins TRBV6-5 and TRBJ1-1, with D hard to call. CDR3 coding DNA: TGTGCCAGCAATTCGAGGGTTAACACTGAAGCTTTCTTT. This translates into CASNSRVNTEAFF.